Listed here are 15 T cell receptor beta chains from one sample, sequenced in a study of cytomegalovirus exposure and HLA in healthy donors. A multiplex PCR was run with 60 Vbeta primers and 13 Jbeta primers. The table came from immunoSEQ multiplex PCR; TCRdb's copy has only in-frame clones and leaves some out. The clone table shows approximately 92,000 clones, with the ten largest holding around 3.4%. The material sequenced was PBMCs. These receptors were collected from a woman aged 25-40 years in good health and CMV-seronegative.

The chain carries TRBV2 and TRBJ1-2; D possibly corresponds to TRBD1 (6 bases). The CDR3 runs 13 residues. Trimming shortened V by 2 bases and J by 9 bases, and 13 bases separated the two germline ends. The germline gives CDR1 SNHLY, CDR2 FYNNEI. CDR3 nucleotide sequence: TGTGCCAGCAGTGAAAGCCGACAGGCTCGCTACACCTTC. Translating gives CASSESRQARYTF.

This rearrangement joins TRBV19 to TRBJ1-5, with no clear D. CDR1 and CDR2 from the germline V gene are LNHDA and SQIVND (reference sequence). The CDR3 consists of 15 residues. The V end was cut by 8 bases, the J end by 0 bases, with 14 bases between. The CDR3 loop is CASGPISFSNQPQHF. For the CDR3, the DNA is TGTGCCAGTGGGCCAATATCCTTTAGCAATCAGCCCCAGCATTTT.

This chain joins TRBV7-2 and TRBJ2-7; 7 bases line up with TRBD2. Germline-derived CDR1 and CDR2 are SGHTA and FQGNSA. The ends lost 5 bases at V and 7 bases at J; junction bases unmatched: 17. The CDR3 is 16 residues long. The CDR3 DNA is TGTGCCAGCAGCCCGCAGGGAGCGGGGAGGGGCGGAGAGCAGTACTTC. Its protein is CASSPQGAGRGGEQYF.

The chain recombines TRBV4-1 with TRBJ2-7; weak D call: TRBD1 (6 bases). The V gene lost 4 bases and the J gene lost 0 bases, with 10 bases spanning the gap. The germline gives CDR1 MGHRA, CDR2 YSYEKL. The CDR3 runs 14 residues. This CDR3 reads CASSLRDISYEQYF. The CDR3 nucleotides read TGCGCCAGCAGCCTCCGGGACATCTCCTACGAGCAGTACTTC.

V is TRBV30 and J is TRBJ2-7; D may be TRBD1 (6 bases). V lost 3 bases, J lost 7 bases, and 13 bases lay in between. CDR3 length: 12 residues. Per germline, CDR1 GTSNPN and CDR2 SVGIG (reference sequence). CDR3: CAWRSGVGEQYF. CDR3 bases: TGTGCCTGGAGGTCAGGGGTAGGGGAGCAGTACTTC. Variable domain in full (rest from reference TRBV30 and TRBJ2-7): SQTIHQWPATLVQPVGSPLSLECTVEGTSNPNLYWYRQAAGRGLQLLFYSVGIGQISSEVPQNLSASRPQDRQFILSSKKLLLSDSGFYLCAWRSGVGEQYFGPGTRLTVT.

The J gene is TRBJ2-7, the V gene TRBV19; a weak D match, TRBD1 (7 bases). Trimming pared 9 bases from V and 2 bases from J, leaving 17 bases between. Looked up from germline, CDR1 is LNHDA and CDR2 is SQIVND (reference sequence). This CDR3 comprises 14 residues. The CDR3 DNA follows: TGTGCCAGCACTCCAGGGGGGACCCCCTACGAGCAGTACTTC. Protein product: CASTPGGTPYEQYF.

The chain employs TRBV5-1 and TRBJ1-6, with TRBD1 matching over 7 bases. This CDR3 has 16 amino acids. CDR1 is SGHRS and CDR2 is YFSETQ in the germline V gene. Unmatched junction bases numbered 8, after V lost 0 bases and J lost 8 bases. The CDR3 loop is CASSLDPGGEDSPLHF. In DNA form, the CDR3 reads TGCGCCAGCAGCTTGGACCCAGGGGGAGAGGATTCACCCCTCCACTTT. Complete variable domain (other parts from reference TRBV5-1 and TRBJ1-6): KAGVTQTPRYLIKTRGQQVTLSCSPISGHRSVSWYQQTPGQGLQFLFEYFSETQRNKGNFPGRFSGRQFSNSRSEMNVSTLELGDSALYLCASSLDPGGEDSPLHFGNGTRLTVT.

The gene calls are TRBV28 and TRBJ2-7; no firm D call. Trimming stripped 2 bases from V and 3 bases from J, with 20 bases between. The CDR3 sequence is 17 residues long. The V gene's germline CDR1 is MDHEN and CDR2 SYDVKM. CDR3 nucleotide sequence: TGTGCCAGCAGTTTACCAGGTATTTTCCGTCCCGTCTACGAGCAGTACTTC. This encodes CASSLPGIFRPVYEQYF.

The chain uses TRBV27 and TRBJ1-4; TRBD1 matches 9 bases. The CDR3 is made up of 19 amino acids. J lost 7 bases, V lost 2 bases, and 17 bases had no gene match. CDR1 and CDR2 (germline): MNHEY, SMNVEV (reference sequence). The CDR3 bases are TGTGCCAGCAGTTTAAGGCCCGGGACAGGGTTTTTTTTCGGTGAAAAACTGTTTTTT. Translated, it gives CASSLRPGTGFFFGEKLFF.

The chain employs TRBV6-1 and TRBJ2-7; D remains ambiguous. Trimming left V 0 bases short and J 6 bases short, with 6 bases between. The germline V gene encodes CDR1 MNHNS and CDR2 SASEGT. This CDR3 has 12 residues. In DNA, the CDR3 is TGTGCCAGCAGTGAAGCCACTCTCGAGCAGTACTTC. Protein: CASSEATLEQYF.

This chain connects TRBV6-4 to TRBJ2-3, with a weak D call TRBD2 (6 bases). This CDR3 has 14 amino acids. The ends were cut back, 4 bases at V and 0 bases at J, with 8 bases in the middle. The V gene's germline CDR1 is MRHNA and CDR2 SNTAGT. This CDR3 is CASSVLASTDTQYF. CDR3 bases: TGTGCCAGCAGTGTGCTAGCGAGCACAGATACGCAGTATTTT.

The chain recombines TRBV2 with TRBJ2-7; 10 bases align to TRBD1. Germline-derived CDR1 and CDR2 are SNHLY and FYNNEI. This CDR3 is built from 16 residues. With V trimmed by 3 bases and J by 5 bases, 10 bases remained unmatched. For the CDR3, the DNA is TGTGCCAGCAGTGACCCAGGGACAGGGGTCGCCCACGAGCAGTACTTC. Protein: CASSDPGTGVAHEQYF.

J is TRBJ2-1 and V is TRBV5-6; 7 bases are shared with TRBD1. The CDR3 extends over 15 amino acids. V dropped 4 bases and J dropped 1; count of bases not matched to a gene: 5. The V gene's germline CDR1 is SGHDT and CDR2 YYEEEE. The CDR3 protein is CASSLQGLSYNEQFF. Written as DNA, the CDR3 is TGTGCCAGCAGCCTACAGGGGCTTTCCTACAATGAGCAGTTCTTC.

The CDR3 region is CASSGVGGIRGEQFF. CDR3 coding DNA: TGTGCCAGCAGTGGGGTCGGAGGGATTCGTGGTGAGCAGTTCTTC. The V call is TRBV27, the J call TRBJ2-1, with D perhaps TRBD2 (6 bases). The V end was cut by 5 bases, the J end by 9 bases, with 20 bases between. The CDR3 sequence is 15 residues long. Germline V gives CDR1 MNHEY, CDR2 SMNVEV (reference sequence).

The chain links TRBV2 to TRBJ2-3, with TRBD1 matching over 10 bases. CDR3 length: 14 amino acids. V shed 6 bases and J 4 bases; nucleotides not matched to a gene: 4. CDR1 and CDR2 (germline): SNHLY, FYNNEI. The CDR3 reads CASSRDRGADTQYF. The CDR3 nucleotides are TGTGCCAGCAGCCGGGACAGGGGAGCAGATACGCAGTATTTT.